Presented here are 14 T cell receptor beta chains from one specimen sequenced in a study of T cells in Graves' hyperthyroidism and ophthalmopathy. Authors of the study amplified TCR beta CDR3 regions from RNA transcripts. HTBI primers were used for first-round RT-PCR of the TCR CDR3. TCRdb ran MiXCR on the multiplex PCR reads and lists one entry per CDR3 protein. This table has about 620,000 distinct CDR3 sequences, 15% to 20% appearing once. The specimen sequenced was blood. The source is a woman in her twenties or thirties with Graves' hyperthyroidism.

This clonotype was seen at least ten times. The chain recombines TRBV27 with TRBJ2-3; D unclear. Germline V gene lookup returns CDR1 MNHEY and CDR2 SMNVEV (reference sequence). Trimming shortened V by 0 bases and J by 1 base, and 8 bases separated the two germline ends. The CDR3 has 15 amino acids. CDR3 nucleotide sequence: TGTGCCAGCAGTTTATCGCCAGTAGGCACAGATACGCAGTATTTT. Translation: CASSLSPVGTDTQYF.

As for this clonotype: An end of the junction differs from the germline gene, which may be a read error. The chain joins TRBV7-7 to TRBJ2-1; 10 bases match TRBD1. Germline CDR1 and CDR2: SSHAT and FNYEAQ (reference sequence). The CDR3 spans 15 residues. This CDR3 reads CASSRSGTGEGEQFF. DNA for the CDR3: TGTGCTAGCAGCCGATCCGGGACAGGGGAGGGTGAGCAGTTCTTC. The full variable domain, in which reference TRBV7-7 and TRBJ2-1 provide the parts outside the CDR3, is GAGVSQSPRYKVTKRGQDVTLRCDPISSHATLYWYQQALGQGPEFLTYFNYEAQPDKSGLPSDRFSAERPEGSISTLTIQRTEQRDSAMYRCASSRSGTGEGEQFFGPGTRLTVL.

The rearrangement joins TRBV15 to TRBJ2-1; D ambiguous. There are 14 residues in the CDR3. Germline loops: CDR1 LNHNV, CDR2 YYDKDF (reference sequence). Deletions cut 0 bases from V and 9 bases from J, with 12 bases between. Here the CDR3 DNA reads TGTGCCACCAGCAGAGATCCGGGCTCCAGTGAGCAGTTCTTC. It is translated as CATSRDPGSSEQFF.

This clonotype was found many times. In DNA, the CDR3 is TGTGCCAGCAGTTCTCTACCGTGGAATAGCAATCAGCCCCAGCATTTT. It encodes CASSSLPWNSNQPQHF. This chain uses TRBV27 with TRBJ1-5; D is unclear. The germline V and J ends were trimmed by 4 bases and 0 bases, with 13 bases remaining between them. The CDR3 is 16 residues long. CDR1 is MNHEY, CDR2 SMNVEV, per germline (reference sequence).

This clonotype has more than one count but fewer than ten. The V gene is TRBV5-1, the J gene TRBJ2-1; D call uncertain. Germline loops: CDR1 SGHRS, CDR2 YFSETQ. This CDR3 contains 13 residues. Between the trimmed V and J ends, which lost 4 bases and 8 bases, there was a span of 13 bases. The CDR3 is CASSPRDRHEQFF. DNA of the CDR3: TGCGCCAGCAGCCCCCGCGACCGCCATGAGCAGTTCTTC. The variable domain in full, completed from reference TRBV5-1 and TRBJ2-1, reads KAGVTQTPRYLIKTRGQQVTLSCSPISGHRSVSWYQQTPGQGLQFLFEYFSETQRNKGNFPGRFSGRQFSNSRSEMNVSTLELGDSALYLCASSPRDRHEQFFGPGTRLTVL.

The table lists this clonotype with many counts. The rearrangement uses TRBV11-2 and TRBJ2-2, with 8 bases fitting TRBD2. Losses at the gene ends were 5 bases for V and 5 bases for J; bases not matched to a gene: 13. Germline lookup yields CDR1 SGHAT and CDR2 FQNNGV. The CDR3 consists of 17 residues. The CDR3 loop reads CASSPASGRAGTGELFF. The CDR3 DNA reads TGTGCCAGCAGCCCTGCTTCCGGGAGGGCCGGAACCGGGGAGCTGTTTTTT.

At least ten counts were recorded for this clonotype. The chain combines TRBV27 with TRBJ2-3; either TRBD1 or TRBD2 may supply D (5 bases each). Germline CDR1 reads MNHEY; CDR2 reads SMNVEV (reference sequence). V lost 0 bases and J lost 5, with 18 bases in between. The length of the CDR3 is 17 residues. The CDR3 sequence: CASSLSRSSTRGDTQYF. The CDR3 region has the DNA TGTGCCAGCAGTTTATCGCGGTCTAGCACTAGGGGAGATACGCAGTATTTT.

This chain's CDR3 is CASSQGGGSGHEQYF. In nucleotides, the CDR3 is TGCGCCAGCAGCCAAGGGGGGGGGAGCGGCCACGAGCAGTACTTC. The rearrangement joins TRBV4-1 to TRBJ2-7; 7 bases are a match to TRBD2. CDR1 and CDR2 (germline): MGHRA, YSYEKL. V was pared by 1 base and J by 5 bases, with 8 bases of the junction left unmatched. The CDR3 consists of 15 residues.

Ten or more counts support this clonotype. The CDR3 protein is CASSLIRVNEQFF. As DNA, the CDR3 is TGTGCCAGCAGTTTGATTAGGGTTAATGAGCAGTTCTTC. This rearrangement joins TRBV12-3 or TRBV12-4 to TRBJ2-1; D unclear. CDR3 size: 13 residues. V lost 3 bases and J lost 7, with 10 bases in between.

This clonotype was counted a few times. The chain couples TRBV5-4 to TRBJ2-2; 11 bases match TRBD2. Germline CDR1 reads SGHNT; CDR2 reads YYREEE (reference sequence). The CDR3 totals 16 residues. With V trimmed by 4 bases and J by 1 base, 3 bases remained unmatched. CDR3 amino acids: CASSRGTSGNTGELFF. CDR3 in DNA: TGTGCCAGCAGCCGTGGGACTAGCGGGAACACCGGGGAGCTGTTTTTT.

This clonotype was counted at least ten times. The J gene is TRBJ2-2, the V gene TRBV11-2; unclear D gene. Per germline, CDR1 SGHAT and CDR2 FQNNGV. The germline V and J ends were trimmed by 2 bases and 7 bases, with 8 bases remaining between them. The CDR3 extends over 13 amino acids. This chain's CDR3 is CASSLRGIGELFF. Written as DNA, the CDR3 is TGTGCCAGCAGCTTACGTGGGATCGGGGAGCTGTTTTTT.

This clonotype showed up just a few times. A junction end diverges from the germline sequence, so it may reflect a read error. The rearrangement uses TRBV7-9 and TRBJ2-5; D possibly matches TRBD1 or TRBD2 (7 bases each). CDR1 is SEHNR and CDR2 is FQNEAQ in the germline V gene (reference sequence). CDR3 length equals 14 residues. CDR3 nucleotide sequence: TGTGCCAGCAGAAGCGGGACAGAGCAAGAGGCCCAGTACTTC. Translating it yields CASRSGTEQEAQYF.

This clonotype was found many times. J is TRBJ2-7 and V is TRBV27; TRBD1 or TRBD2 may be the D gene (5 bases each). Germline CDR1 is MNHEY and CDR2 is SMNVEV (reference sequence). The CDR3 runs to 13 residues. Between the trimmed V and J ends, which lost 3 bases and 6 bases, there was a span of 12 bases. The CDR3 sequence is CASSFQGPSEQYF. CDR3 bases: TGTGCCAGCAGTTTCCAGGGACCCAGCGAGCAGTACTTC.

This clonotype was found many times. The DNA of the CDR3 is TGTGCCAGCAGCCCGGGACTAGCGGGAGGCCCGACCACAGATACGCAGTATTTT. Translating it yields CASSPGLAGGPTTDTQYF. J is TRBJ2-3 and V is TRBV11-2; 15 bases line up with TRBD2. Germline V CDR1 and CDR2: SGHAT, FQNNGV. V lost 5 bases and J lost 2; bases outside the gene matches: 8. The CDR3 has 18 amino acids.